This T cell receptor (beta chain) derives from a study of T cell responses to AZD1222 COVID-19 vaccine. Notes on the study in general: Females made up more of the donors, who were largely white British, and clonal diversity may have come out too low. Sampling that yielded the repertoires occurred only after the peak T cell response. Nearly half of the spike-specific TCRs reportedly recognize variant regions that carry no mutations.

On this clone itself: What it binds is not known.

Assay used: immunoSEQ multiplex PCR; TCRdb lists only in-frame clones, some missing. The sample records about 190,000 clones, more than 75% being singletons. The V gene end was trimmed by 3 bases and the J gene end by 5 bases; junction bases not matched to a gene: 13. The germline V gene has CDR1 SGHRS and CDR2 YFSETQ. The CDR3 spans 16 residues. Sequenced here: peripheral blood, sampled on day 0 of AZD1222 vaccination. This clonotype was obtained from an adult in good health. The chain combines TRBV5-1 with TRBJ1-1; 7 bases line up with TRBD1. The CDR3 spells CASSSQPTGRETEAFF. The CDR3, as DNA: TGCGCCAGCAGCTCGCAGCCGACAGGGAGAGAAACTGAAGCTTTCTTT.